Below are 20 T cell receptor beta chains sequenced from a single sample in a study of beta chain features in type 1 diabetes. The authors reverse transcribed all of the isolated RNA, so sequencing captured expressed TCRB transcripts. Produced via immunoSEQ multiplex PCR; TCRdb's table is partial and in-frame only. The sample shows 200,000 to 250,000 clones, approximately 11% of them seen only once. What was sequenced was central memory CD4+ T cells from blood. These receptors originate from a young man in good health.

In its sample, this clone was seen a few times. V and J are TRBV19 and TRBJ1-2; D not certain. Germline values: CDR1 LNHDA, CDR2 SQIVND (reference sequence). The CDR3 runs 12 residues. V was clipped by 7 bases and J by 2 bases, with 8 bases between them. The CDR3 reads CASTTENYGYTF. The DNA of the CDR3 is TGTGCCAGTACAACAGAAAACTATGGCTACACCTTC.

A few counts support this clone. A far larger clone differs by one base, so this is likely a read error. The rearrangement links TRBV14 to TRBJ2-1; the D is unclear. The CDR3 contains 20 residues. The germline V and J ends were trimmed by 2 bases and 0 bases, with 23 bases remaining between them. CDR1 and CDR2 (germline): SGHDN, FVKESK. The CDR3 loop is CASSQSRRASFPSSYNEQFF. The CDR3 nucleotides read TGTGCCAGCAGCCAATCACGTCGGGCCTCATTCCCAAGCTCCTACAATGAGCAGTTCTTC.

This clone was observed a handful of times. The DNA for the CDR3 is TGTGCCAGCAGCTTCCCCCGGGACAGGGGTTTGGATGAGCAGTTCTTC. Translated, it gives CASSFPRDRGLDEQFF. This chain uses TRBV9 with TRBJ2-1; 10 bases are shared with TRBD1. Germline lookup yields CDR1 SGDLS and CDR2 YYNGEE. The CDR3 totals 16 residues. The J segment lost 8 bases and the V segment lost 4 bases, leaving 12 bases of the junction unmatched.

The CDR3 DNA follows: TGTGCCAGCTCACCGGGGACAGGGAGCCCCCACGAGCAGTACTTC. It is translated as CASSPGTGSPHEQYF. The V call is TRBV18, the J call TRBJ2-7; 9 positions match TRBD1. Germline assignment: CDR1 KGHSH and CDR2 LQKENI. The CDR3 spans 15 residues. Unmatched junction bases numbered 8, after V lost 3 bases and J lost 5 bases.

Only a few counts were recorded for this clone. The rearrangement uses TRBV9 and TRBJ2-1, with 8 bases matching TRBD2. Trimming removed 4 bases from V and 8 bases from J; junction bases left unmatched: 14. Per the germline V gene, CDR1 is SGDLS and CDR2 is YYNGEE. CDR3 length: 16 residues. CDR3 residues: CASSPGERESSDEQFF. DNA of the CDR3: TGTGCCAGCAGCCCAGGGGAGCGGGAGAGCTCGGATGAGCAGTTCTTC.

This clone was seen repeatedly, ten times or more. The genes are TRBV7-2 and TRBJ2-7, with D uncertain. This CDR3 has 14 residues. Germline values: CDR1 SGHTA, CDR2 FQGNSA. The ends were cut back, 2 bases at V and 2 bases at J, with 10 bases in the middle. The CDR3 DNA is TGTGCCAGCAGCTTAATACAGTCTACCTACGAGCAGTACTTC. Encoded protein: CASSLIQSTYEQYF.

The chain has TRBV5-4 and TRBJ2-6; 7 nucleotides align to TRBD1. V lost 7 bases to trimming and J lost 0 bases; unmatched junction nucleotides: 7. Germline-derived CDR1 and CDR2 are SGHNT and YYREEE (reference sequence). The CDR3 has 16 residues. The CDR3 sequence is CASYRQGYSGANVLTF. CDR3 bases: TGTGCCAGCTATCGACAGGGATACTCTGGGGCCAACGTCCTGACTTTC.

This clone was detected only a few times. The chain employs TRBV4-3 and TRBJ1-2; 8 nucleotides match TRBD1. V shed 4 bases, J shed 4 bases, and the junction held 5 bases outside the gene matches. Germline-derived CDR1 and CDR2 are LGHNA and YSLEER. The CDR3 is 14 residues long. This CDR3 is CASSPGQASYGYTF. CDR3 nucleotides: TGCGCCAGCAGCCCGGGACAGGCATCCTATGGCTACACCTTC.

This clone was detected only a few times. V is TRBV19 and J is TRBJ1-2; no clear D gene. This CDR3 comprises 12 residues. With 6 bases removed from V and 0 bases from J, the gap between germline ends came to 5 bases. Looked up from germline, CDR1 is LNHDA and CDR2 is SQIVND (reference sequence). The CDR3 DNA reads as TGTGCCAGTAGGGACGCTAACTATGGCTACACCTTC. Translation gives CASRDANYGYTF.

This clone was seen only a few times. The J gene is TRBJ2-3, the V gene TRBV18, with D perhaps TRBD1 (5 bases). CDR3 size: 16 residues. CDR1 is KGHSH and CDR2 is LQKENI in the germline V gene. Trimming left V 3 bases short and J 4 bases short, with 17 bases between. In DNA form, the CDR3 reads TGTGCCAGCTCACCCCGAGTCGATGGGGCGGCAGATACGCAGTATTTT. Translated, it gives CASSPRVDGAADTQYF.

This clone was picked up many times. V is TRBV5-6 and J is TRBJ2-1, with D uncertain. Germline assignment: CDR1 SGHDT and CDR2 YYEEEE. CDR3 size: 11 residues. V lost 1 base and J lost 5, with 1 base in between. Here the CDR3 reads CASSLHNEQFF. DNA for the CDR3: TGTGCCAGCAGCTTGCACAATGAGCAGTTCTTC.

This clone was detected a few times. The rearrangement links TRBV29-1 to TRBJ2-7; D is tentatively TRBD1 or TRBD2 (5 bases each). The CDR3 runs 12 residues. The germline gives CDR1 SQVTM, CDR2 ANQGSEA. The V end lost 5 bases, the J end lost 3 bases, and 11 bases lay between the germline ends. CDR3 sequence reads: CSVRQGVYEQYF. The CDR3 DNA reads as TGCAGCGTTCGCCAGGGAGTCTACGAGCAGTACTTC.

Of note for this clone: Compared with germline, one end of the junction differs, possibly owing to a read error. The chain employs TRBV7-9 and TRBJ2-1; D is unclear. CDR3 length equals 13 residues. The germline CDR1 and CDR2 sequences are SEHNR and FQNEAQ (reference sequence). CDR3: CASSQESQTEQFF. The CDR3 nucleotides are TGCGCCAGCAGCCAAGAATCCCAGACCGAGCAGTTCTTC.

The chain recombines TRBV27 with TRBJ2-1; D gene unclear. The V and J ends lost 2 bases and 1 base respectively, with 9 bases between them. Germline CDR1 MNHEY, CDR2 SMNVEV (reference sequence). CDR3 size: 15 residues. In DNA, the CDR3 is TGTGCCAGCAGTTTAGATGGCGGATCCTACAATGAGCAGTTCTTC. Translating it yields CASSLDGGSYNEQFF.

This chain joins TRBV9 and TRBJ2-5; possibly TRBD1 for D (5 bases). Germline loops: CDR1 SGDLS, CDR2 YYNGEE. The ends were cut back, 0 bases at V and 3 bases at J, with 12 bases in the middle. This CDR3 contains 15 residues. The CDR3 DNA is TGTGCCAGCAGCGTAGGGGCAGGGAACGAAGAGACCCAGTACTTC. Its protein product is CASSVGAGNEETQYF.

This clone was seen a handful of times. V gene TRBV5-1 combines with J gene TRBJ2-1; TRBD2 matches 13 bases. The CDR3 runs to 16 residues. With 4 bases clipped from V and 6 bases from J, the junction kept 7 bases outside the gene matches. Germline V gene lookup returns CDR1 SGHRS and CDR2 YFSETQ. CDR3 bases: TGCGCCAGCAGCCAACAACTAGCGGGAGGGGCCAATGAGCAGTTCTTC. This codes for CASSQQLAGGANEQFF. The whole variable domain, filled in from reference TRBV5-1 and TRBJ2-1, reads KAGVTQTPRYLIKTRGQQVTLSCSPISGHRSVSWYQQTPGQGLQFLFEYFSETQRNKGNFPGRFSGRQFSNSRSEMNVSTLELGDSALYLCASSQQLAGGANEQFFGPGTRLTVL.

This clone has just a few counts. The V gene is TRBV9, the J gene TRBJ2-1; D possibly corresponds to TRBD2 (6 bases). The CDR3 runs to 14 residues. CDR1 is SGDLS and CDR2 is YYNGEE in the germline V gene. V lost 6 bases, J lost 5 bases, and 15 bases lay in between. CDR3 protein: CASNPDGSDNEQFF. For the CDR3, the DNA is TGTGCCAGCAACCCTGACGGGAGCGACAATGAGCAGTTCTTC. Based on the CDR3 plus reference TRBV9 and TRBJ2-1, the full variable domain is DSGVTQTPKHLITATGQRVTLRCSPRSGDLSVYWYQQSLDQGLQFLIQYYNGEERAKGNILERFSAQQFPDLHSELNLSSLELGDSALYFCASNPDGSDNEQFFGPGTRLTVL.

This clone was seen many times. V gene TRBV19 combines with J gene TRBJ2-3; 9 nucleotides agree with TRBD2. Losses at the gene ends were 6 bases for V and 10 bases for J; bases not matched to a gene: 8. This CDR3 region has 13 residues. Germline values: CDR1 LNHDA, CDR2 SQIVND (reference sequence). The CDR3 loop reads CASSKDRLAAQYF. The CDR3, as DNA: TGTGCCAGTAGCAAGGACCGACTAGCGGCGCAGTATTTT.

V gene TRBV4-1 combines with J gene TRBJ2-1, with D possibly being TRBD1 (6 bases). The CDR3 spans 15 residues. Looked up from germline, CDR1 is MGHRA and CDR2 is YSYEKL. V was clipped by 4 bases and J by 9 bases, with 19 bases between them. The CDR3 spells CASSLRQVPFGEQFF. CDR3 DNA sequence: TGCGCCAGCAGCCTCAGACAGGTCCCTTTCGGTGAGCAGTTCTTC.

This chain joins TRBV10-3 and TRBJ1-1; D is unclear. Germline lookup yields CDR1 ENHRY and CDR2 SYGVKD. The length of the CDR3 is 11 residues. V lost 8 bases and J 8 bases, leaving 12 bases between the germline ends. The CDR3 loop reads CAIATETEAFF. The DNA for the CDR3 is TGTGCCATCGCGACGGAAACCGAAGCTTTCTTT.